This T cell receptor beta chain appears in the sequencing data of a study of T cells after yellow fever vaccination. The study, taken as a whole, reports: The secondary response was weaker, and its peak arrived faster, on day 5 versus 15. Abundant bulk-derived clonotypes could contaminate FACS-sorted repertoires.

As TCR cDNA was made by 5'RACE template switching, a universal primer site and UMIs were added. TCRdb reprocessed the 5' RACE reads via MiXCR and lists one record per CDR3 protein. This repertoire shows 300,000 or so distinct CDR3 sequences, approximately 4% found once; its top ten account for roughly 24%. V trimming: 5 bases; J trimming: 6 bases; junction bases outside the gene matches: 11. Germline CDR1 reads SGHVS; CDR2 reads FNYEAQ. This CDR3 has 17 residues. This clonotype was picked up a small number of times. Its antigen is currently unknown. The chain has TRBV7-6 and TRBJ1-6; 9 positions match TRBD1. This TCR was recovered from a man younger than 35 who received the YFV17D yellow fever vaccine. Source: PBMCs, taken 5 days after the yellow fever booster vaccination. The CDR3 loop reads CASSLRYRGQGNSPLHF. CDR3 bases: TGTGCCAGCAGCCTACGTTACCGGGGACAGGGTAATTCACCCCTCCACTTT.